Listed below are T cell receptor beta chains from one sample, sequenced in a study of shared clonotypes between healthy human individuals. Only in-frame clones appear in the TCRdb table, and some are missing; sequencing was by immunoSEQ multiplex PCR. The sample shows about 2.1 million clones, 85% to 95% of them seen only once. The source material was naive CD8+ T cells from PBMCs. These receptors were collected from a young man in good health. Some clones in this sample may be carry-over from other donors' samples. CDR3s include the opening cysteine and the closing phenylalanine or tryptophan. The D gene is left open where the match is weak. Part of the rows lack a size; the others show once, few, many or a class for expanded clones.

V	size	D	J	DNA	CDR3
TRBV19	NA	NA	TRBJ2-3	TGTGCCAGTAGTATTCGTGCAGGGGCAGGCACAGATACGCAGTATTTT	CASSIRAGAGTDTQYF
TRBV19	NA	NA	TRBJ2-7	TGTGCCAGTAGTATAGCGCCGGGATCCTACGAGCAGTACTTC	CASSIAPGSYEQYF
TRBV27	NA	NA	TRBJ2-7	TGTGCCAGCAGTTTCGGCAGGGGTGACTACGAGCAGTACTTC	CASSFGRGDYEQYF
TRBV19	NA	NA	TRBJ1-1	TGTGCCAGTATGGGGGGAGTGACTGAAGCTTTCTTT	CASMGGVTEAFF
TRBV29-1	NA	NA	TRBJ1-2	TGCAGCGTTTTTGTCAGGGAAGAAGGCTACACCTTC	CSVFVREEGYTF
TRBV11-2	NA	NA	TRBJ2-7	TGTGCCAGCAACTTCCAAGGGGAGCAGTACTTC	CASNFQGEQYF
TRBV2	NA	NA	TRBJ2-3	TGTGCCAGCAGTGTTTCGAGCGAGATGATATCAGGCACAGATACGCAGTATTTT	CASSVSSEMISGTDTQYF
TRBV19	NA	NA	TRBJ1-1	TGTGCCAGTAGTATGTTAGGGAACACTGAAGCTTTCTTT	CASSMLGNTEAFF
TRBV28	NA	TRBD2	TRBJ2-5	TGTGCCAGCAGTTTAGATGCTAGCGGGAGGGAGACCCAGTACTTC	CASSLDASGRETQYF
TRBV27	NA	NA	TRBJ2-1	TGTGCCAGCAGTTTGAGTCCCACAAATGAGCAGTTCTTC	CASSLSPTNEQFF
TRBV11-2	NA	NA	TRBJ2-7	TGTGCCAGCAGCTTAGTTTTGACTACAACCTACGAGCAGTACTTC	CASSLVLTTTYEQYF
TRBV25-1	NA	NA	TRBJ2-1	TGTGCCAGCAGTGAATCGGGGTTTAGGTACAATGAGCAGTTCTTC	CASSESGFRYNEQFF
TRBV27	NA	NA	TRBJ2-3	TGTGCCAGCAGTTTAATGGCGGGGCCTAGCACAGATACGCAGTATTTT	CASSLMAGPSTDTQYF
TRBV5-4	few	NA	TRBJ1-1	TGTGCCAGCAGCTCCAGGGGAAGGGGGACTGAAGCTTTCTTT	CASSSRGRGTEAFF